The next 32 T cell receptor beta chains were all read from a single sample in a study of control samples from healthy donors and cancer patients. TCRdb keeps only in-frame clones here, not all; method: immunoSEQ multiplex PCR. The sample shows tens of thousands of clones, more than 85% of them seen only once. Sequenced input: blood. The receptors derive from a woman in her forties or fifties in good health.

The J gene is TRBJ2-1, the V gene TRBV7-9; 9 bases agree with TRBD1. The CDR3 consists of 15 residues. The germline V gene has CDR1 SEHNR and CDR2 FQNEAQ (reference sequence). J gave up 3 bases and V 5 bases, and 5 bases lay outside the gene matches. CDR3 DNA sequence: TGTGCCAGCAGCCAACAGGGGGCCGACTACAATGAGCAGTTCTTC. Protein product: CASSQQGADYNEQFF. Full variable domain (remainder filled in from reference TRBV7-9 and TRBJ2-1): DTGVSQNPRHKITKRGQNVTFRCDPISEHNRLYWYRQTLGQGPEFLTYFQNEAQLEKSRLLSDRFSAERPKGSFSTLEIQRTEQGDSAMYLCASSQQGADYNEQFFGPGTRLTVL.

A note on this clone: Distinct nucleotide sequences in the sample also encode this CDR3. The chain couples TRBV7-9 to TRBJ2-2, with D possibly matching TRBD1 (6 bases). Germline CDR1 reads SEHNR; CDR2 reads FQNEAQ (reference sequence). This CDR3 contains 18 residues. V gave up 1 base and J gave up 3 bases, with 18 bases separating them. The CDR3 loop reads CASSLGEFGTRDTGELFF. In DNA form, the CDR3 reads TGTGCCAGCAGCTTAGGGGAATTCGGGACAAGAGACACCGGGGAGCTGTTTTTT.

V usage is TRBV30 and J usage is TRBJ2-1; 9 bases line up with TRBD2. This CDR3 comprises 14 residues. Germline V CDR1 and CDR2: GTSNPN, SVGIG (reference sequence). J gave up 4 bases and V 3 bases, and 4 bases lay outside the gene matches. CDR3 bases: TGTGCCTGGAGAGCGGGGGGCCAATACAATGAGCAGTTCTTC. Its translation: CAWRAGGQYNEQFF.

The chain has TRBV7-9 and TRBJ2-2; 10 bases line up with TRBD2. Germline-derived CDR1 and CDR2 are SEHNR and FQNEAQ (reference sequence). CDR3 length: 13 residues. In nucleotides, the CDR3 is TGTGCAGCGGGGGGGGAGAACACCGGGGAGCTGTTTTTT. Translation: CAAGGENTGELFF.

The gene calls are TRBV7-9 and TRBJ2-1; D might be TRBD1 or TRBD2, each matching 6 bases. Trimming stripped 7 bases from V and 4 bases from J, with 23 bases between. The germline V gene encodes CDR1 SEHNR and CDR2 FQNEAQ (reference sequence). CDR3 length: 17 residues. CDR3 loop: CASTKGPTEGGYNEQFF. The DNA of the CDR3 is TGTGCCAGCACCAAAGGACCGACGGAGGGGGGATACAATGAGCAGTTCTTC.

The chain links TRBV18 to TRBJ1-1, with D perhaps matching TRBD1 (6 bases). Germline V CDR1 and CDR2: KGHSH, LQKENI. The CDR3 is 16 residues long. V gave up 2 bases and J gave up 6 bases, with 19 bases separating them. CDR3 sequence reads: CASSPRQEIWQAEAFF. CDR3 DNA sequence: TGTGCCAGCTCACCAAGACAGGAAATATGGCAGGCTGAAGCTTTCTTT.

The CDR3 region has the DNA TGTGCCAGCAGTTTGACAGGGGTAGTTGGAAAACTGTTTTTT. Amino acids: CASSLTGVVGKLFF. This chain uses TRBV28 with TRBJ1-4; TRBD1 matches at 8 bases. The ends lost 3 bases at V and 10 bases at J; junction bases unmatched: 7. CDR3 length equals 14 residues. Germline V gene data show CDR1 as MDHEN and CDR2 as SYDVKM. Drawing the rest from reference TRBV28 and TRBJ1-4, the complete variable domain is DVKVTQSSRYLVKRTGEKVFLECVQDMDHENMFWYRQDPGLGLRLIYFSYDVKMKEKGDIPEGYSVSREKKERFSLILESASTNQTSMYLCASSLTGVVGKLFFGSGTQLSVL.

The chain is built from TRBV6-5 and TRBJ1-1; 8 nucleotides match TRBD1. The CDR3 runs 15 residues. CDR1 and CDR2 (germline): MNHEY, SVGAGI. V gave up 0 bases and J gave up 4 bases; unmatched junction bases: 4. This CDR3 reads CASSYSITGGTEAFF. Written as DNA, the CDR3 is TGTGCCAGCAGTTACTCGATTACAGGGGGCACTGAAGCTTTCTTT.

The chain employs TRBV19 and TRBJ1-3; D ambiguous. From germline, CDR1 is LNHDA and CDR2 SQIVND (reference sequence). Deletions cut 9 bases from V and 7 bases from J, with 10 bases between. CDR3 size: 11 residues. As DNA, the CDR3 is TGTGCCAGCGAAAGGAGGAACACCATATATTTT. Translated: CASERRNTIYF.

J is TRBJ1-1 and V is TRBV18, with a tentative D call TRBD1 (5 bases). This CDR3 comprises 13 residues. Germline CDR1 KGHSH, CDR2 LQKENI. The germline V and J ends were trimmed by 5 bases and 4 bases, with 11 bases remaining between them. In DNA form, the CDR3 reads TGTGCCAGCTCAAGTGGGGCGGGCACTGAAGCTTTCTTT. This encodes CASSSGAGTEAFF.

V is TRBV19 and J is TRBJ1-4, with D unclear. The germline gives CDR1 LNHDA, CDR2 SQIVND (reference sequence). The germline V and J ends were trimmed by 5 bases and 7 bases, with 14 bases remaining between them. The CDR3 sequence is 14 residues long. DNA for the CDR3: TGTGCCAGTAGTCGGGCTGGTGTAGGTGAAAAACTGTTTTTT. Protein: CASSRAGVGEKLFF.

The CDR3 DNA follows: TGTGCCACCAGCAGAGATAGGGCCCCAAACTCTGGAAACACCATATATTTT. Protein product: CATSRDRAPNSGNTIYF. V is TRBV15 and J is TRBJ1-3; no definite D call. The V gene lost 0 bases and the J gene lost 0 bases, with 12 bases spanning the gap. The CDR3 covers 17 residues. The germline V gene encodes CDR1 LNHNV and CDR2 YYDKDF (reference sequence).

This chain links TRBV29-1 with TRBJ1-2; a possible D gene is TRBD1 (6 bases). The CDR3 spans 12 residues. Germline CDR1 reads SQVTM; CDR2 reads ANQGSEA. V was shortened by 5 bases and J by 8 bases, with 15 bases between the two germline ends. CDR3 amino acids: CSVWSGATGYTF. As DNA, the CDR3 is TGCAGCGTTTGGTCAGGGGCAACGGGCTACACCTTC.

The chain uses TRBV7-2 and TRBJ1-1; no firm D call. There are 14 residues in the CDR3. Trimming removed 2 bases at V and 1 base at J, with 8 bases between. Germline V CDR1 and CDR2: SGHTA, FQGNSA. The CDR3 DNA reads TGTGCCAGCAGCTTATCAGAGAAGAACACTGAAGCTTTCTTT. This sequence encodes CASSLSEKNTEAFF.

For this clone: One end of the junction fails to match germline, which may point to a read error. The chain recombines TRBV5-4 with TRBJ2-3; D is perhaps TRBD2 (7 bases). This CDR3 comprises 15 residues. Germline CDR1 reads SGHNT; CDR2 reads YYREEE (reference sequence). CDR3: CACSGGGGRTDTQYF. In nucleotides, the CDR3 is TGTGCCTGCAGCGGCGGGGGCGGGCGCACAGATACGCAGTATTTT. Together with reference TRBV5-4 and TRBJ2-3, the CDR3 gives the full variable domain: ETGVTQSPTHLIKTRGQQVTLRCSSQSGHNTVSWYQQALGQGPQFIFQYYREEENGRGNFPPRFSGLQFPNYSSELNVNALELDDSALYLCACSGGGGRTDTQYFGPGTRLTVL.

This chain joins TRBV29-1 and TRBJ1-1; D not resolved. Germline V gives CDR1 SQVTM, CDR2 ANQGSEA. Trimming removed 3 bases from V and 3 bases from J, with 8 bases in between. This CDR3 spans 12 amino acids. The DNA for the CDR3 is TGCAGCGTTGATGGCACGGACACTGAAGCTTTCTTT. Amino acid sequence: CSVDGTDTEAFF.

This clone has just one count. The V gene is TRBV27, the J gene TRBJ2-1; 7 bases are shared with TRBD2. This CDR3 is built from 15 residues. V was clipped by 6 bases and J by 9 bases; unmatched bases: 14. Looked up from germline, CDR1 is MNHEY and CDR2 is SMNVEV (reference sequence). The CDR3 nucleotides are TGTGCCAGCAGACCCGGACTAGTCGGATTGGGTGAGCAGTTCTTC. This sequence encodes CASRPGLVGLGEQFF.

This clone was seen once. This chain connects TRBV7-9 to TRBJ2-3, with 8 nucleotides matching TRBD2. The CDR3 extends over 16 amino acids. CDR1 and CDR2 from the germline V gene are SEHNR and FQNEAQ (reference sequence). Germline trimming cut 5 bases from V and 4 bases from J; bases unmatched to any gene: 11. CDR3: CASSIGTSGGSDTQYF. As DNA, the CDR3 is TGTGCCAGCAGCATCGGGACTAGTGGAGGGTCAGATACGCAGTATTTT.

The sample holds one count of this clone. The chain combines TRBV27 with TRBJ1-2, with 10 bases fitting TRBD1. The germline gives CDR1 MNHEY, CDR2 SMNVEV (reference sequence). The J segment lost 3 bases and the V segment lost 10 bases, leaving 8 bases of the junction unmatched. This CDR3 spans 14 amino acids. This CDR3 reads CATSRQGADYGYTF. In nucleotides, the CDR3 is TGTGCCACCTCTAGACAGGGGGCTGACTATGGCTACACCTTC.

The rearrangement joins TRBV5-6 to TRBJ1-2; D gene unclear. Trimming shortened V by 5 bases and J by 10 bases, and 18 bases separated the two germline ends. This CDR3 has 13 amino acids. Germline V gene data show CDR1 as SGHDT and CDR2 as YYEEEE. The CDR3 is CASSQDPAGVYTF. The CDR3, as DNA: TGTGCCAGCAGTCAAGATCCGGCAGGCGTCTACACCTTC.

The CDR3 loop reads CASSLVTGSTDTQYF. The CDR3 nucleotides read TGCGCCAGCAGCTTGGTCACGGGGAGCACAGATACGCAGTATTTT. This chain connects TRBV5-1 to TRBJ2-3; D possibly corresponds to TRBD2 (5 bases). The CDR3 sequence is 15 residues long. Germline-derived CDR1 and CDR2 are SGHRS and YFSETQ. Deletions cut 0 bases from V and 0 bases from J, with 8 bases between.

The chain has TRBV2 and TRBJ1-3; D gene uncertain. Deletions cut 6 bases from V and 7 bases from J, with 13 bases between. The CDR3 contains 13 residues. Germline CDR1 SNHLY, CDR2 FYNNEI. In DNA form, the CDR3 reads TGTGCCAGCAGGCCCAGGCCGAAGAACACCATATATTTT. This codes for CASRPRPKNTIYF.

The chain links TRBV27 to TRBJ2-5; 9 nucleotides align to TRBD2. The CDR3 contains 14 residues. V lost 6 bases and J lost 5; bases outside the gene matches: 7. Per the germline V gene, CDR1 is MNHEY and CDR2 is SMNVEV (reference sequence). This CDR3 reads CASSRRGGSETQYF. CDR3 DNA: TGTGCCAGCAGCCGGCGGGGGGGCTCGGAGACCCAGTACTTC.

V usage is TRBV12-5 and J usage is TRBJ1-5; 9 bases map to TRBD1. In germline, CDR1 is LGHNT, CDR2 FRNRAP. This CDR3 comprises 18 residues. V lost 7 bases and J lost 0; bases outside the gene matches: 13. CDR3 bases: TGTGCTAGTGTCCAAGGACAGGGGACGAGTTATAGCAATCAGCCCCAGCATTTT. Translation gives CASVQGQGTSYSNQPQHF.

V usage is TRBV4-1 and J usage is TRBJ1-2, with a weak D call TRBD1 (5 bases). Between the trimmed V and J ends, which lost 4 bases and 2 bases, there was a span of 14 bases. Germline CDR1 is MGHRA and CDR2 is YSYEKL. The CDR3 length is 15 residues. The CDR3 nucleotides are TGCGCCAGCAGCCGATCGTCGACAGACAACTATGGCTACACCTTC. This gives the protein CASSRSSTDNYGYTF.

This clone has just one count. The rearrangement links TRBV7-2 to TRBJ2-2; 9 bases align to TRBD2. Germline CDR1 and CDR2: SGHTA and FQGNSA. V was clipped by 8 bases and J by 7 bases; unmatched bases: 5. The CDR3 has 13 amino acids. DNA of the CDR3: TGTGCCAGCGCGGGGGGGCCGGACGGGGAGCTGTTTTTT. Protein: CASAGGPDGELFF.

V is TRBV19 and J is TRBJ1-2; D not certain. CDR3 length: 13 residues. Trimming took off 7 bases at V and 8 bases at J, with 17 bases between the two ends. Germline-derived CDR1 and CDR2 are LNHDA and SQIVND (reference sequence). The CDR3 nucleotides are TGTGCCAGTACCCCCTACGAGGGCGGCGGCTACACCTTC. Its protein is CASTPYEGGGYTF.

The chain couples TRBV3-1 (or the pseudogene TRBV3-2) to TRBJ1-1; D gene uncertain. This CDR3 comprises 18 residues. V shed 0 bases and J shed 0 bases, with 17 bases lying between them. CDR1 LGHDT and CDR2 YNNKEL come from the germline V gene (reference sequence). As DNA, the CDR3 is TGTGCCAGCAGCCAAGATTGGGTGGTTTACGATGTGAACACTGAAGCTTTCTTT. This sequence encodes CASSQDWVVYDVNTEAFF.

The chain uses TRBV5-1 and TRBJ1-6; D gene unclear. This CDR3 has 17 residues. V lost 2 bases and J 0 bases, leaving 12 bases between the germline ends. The germline V gene has CDR1 SGHRS and CDR2 YFSETQ. The CDR3 here is CASSFFQLSSYNSPLHF. The CDR3 region has the DNA TGCGCCAGCAGCTTTTTTCAGCTAAGCTCCTATAATTCACCCCTCCACTTT.

CDR3 amino acids: CASAGGYDSPLHF. The CDR3 bases are TGTGCCAGTGCAGGGGGGTATGATTCACCCCTCCACTTT. V and J are TRBV7-9 and TRBJ1-6; 7 bases agree with TRBD1. The length of the CDR3 is 13 residues. Germline V gene lookup returns CDR1 SEHNR and CDR2 FQNEAQ (reference sequence). J was trimmed by 8 bases and V by 9 bases; bases with no gene match: 7.

DNA for the CDR3: TGTGCCACCAGTGATTACGGAGTCGAGACCCAGTACTTC. It specifies CATSDYGVETQYF. V usage is TRBV24-1 and J usage is TRBJ2-5; the D is unclear. Germline V lookup: CDR1 KGHDR, CDR2 SFDVKD. Trimming took 2 bases from V and 5 from J, leaving 8 bases between them. The CDR3 contains 13 residues.

The chain has TRBV5-5 and TRBJ1-2, with TRBD1 matching 12 bases. Germline CDR1 and CDR2: SGHKS and YYEKEE (reference sequence). The CDR3 length is 17 residues. Trimming at V came to 2 bases and at J to 8 bases, leaving 13 bases not matched to a gene. CDR3 coding DNA: TGTGCCAGCAGCTTTCAAAGTGGGACAGGGGGCACCGGGGGCTACACCTTC. Translated, it gives CASSFQSGTGGTGGYTF.